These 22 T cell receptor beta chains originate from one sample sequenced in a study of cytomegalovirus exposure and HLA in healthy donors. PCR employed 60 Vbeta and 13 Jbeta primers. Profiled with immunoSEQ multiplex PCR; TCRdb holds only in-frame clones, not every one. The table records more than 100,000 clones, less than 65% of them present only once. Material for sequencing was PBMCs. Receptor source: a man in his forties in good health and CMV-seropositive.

Here the CDR3 DNA reads TGTGCCAGCGGGAGGAACACTGAAGCTTTCTTT. Its translation: CASGRNTEAFF. V is TRBV6-5 and J is TRBJ1-1; D remains ambiguous. This CDR3 has 11 amino acids. Germline assignment: CDR1 MNHEY and CDR2 SVGAGI. The V and J ends lost 8 bases and 1 base respectively, with 5 bases between them.

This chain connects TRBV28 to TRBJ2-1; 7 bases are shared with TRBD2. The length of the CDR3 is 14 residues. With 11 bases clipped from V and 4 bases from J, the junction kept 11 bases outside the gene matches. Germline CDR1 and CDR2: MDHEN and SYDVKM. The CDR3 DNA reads TGTGCCGGTGCGAGCGCGGGAGAGTACAATGAGCAGTTCTTC. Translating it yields CAGASAGEYNEQFF.

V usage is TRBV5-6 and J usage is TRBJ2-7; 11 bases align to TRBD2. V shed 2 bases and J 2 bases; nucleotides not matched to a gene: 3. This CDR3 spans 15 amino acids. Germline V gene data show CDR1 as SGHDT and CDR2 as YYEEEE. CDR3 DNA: TGTGCCAGCAGCTTCGGGGGACTAGCGGCCTACGAGCAGTACTTC. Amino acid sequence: CASSFGGLAAYEQYF. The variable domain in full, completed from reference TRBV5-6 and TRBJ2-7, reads DAGVTQSPTHLIKTRGQQVTLRCSPKSGHDTVSWYQQALGQGPQFIFQYYEEEERQRGNFPDRFSGHQFPNYSSELNVNALLLGDSALYLCASSFGGLAAYEQYFGPGTRLTVT.

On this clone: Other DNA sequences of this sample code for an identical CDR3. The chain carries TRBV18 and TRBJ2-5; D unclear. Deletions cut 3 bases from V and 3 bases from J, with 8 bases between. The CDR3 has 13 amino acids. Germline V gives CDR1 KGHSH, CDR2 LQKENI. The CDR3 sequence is CASSPELKETQYF. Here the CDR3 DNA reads TGTGCCAGCTCACCTGAGCTGAAAGAGACCCAGTACTTC.

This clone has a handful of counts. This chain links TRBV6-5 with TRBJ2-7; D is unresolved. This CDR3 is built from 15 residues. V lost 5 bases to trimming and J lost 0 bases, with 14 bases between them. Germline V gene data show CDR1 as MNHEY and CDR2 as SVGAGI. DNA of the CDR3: TGTGCCAGCAGTGGCGGTGGAGCTCACTCCTACGAGCAGTACTTC. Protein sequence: CASSGGGAHSYEQYF.

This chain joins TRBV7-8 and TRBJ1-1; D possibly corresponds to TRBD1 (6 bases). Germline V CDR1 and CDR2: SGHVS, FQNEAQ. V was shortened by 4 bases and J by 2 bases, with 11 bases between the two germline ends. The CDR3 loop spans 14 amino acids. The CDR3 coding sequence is TGTGCCAGCAGCTCGAGGGGGGGTAACACTGAAGCTTTCTTT. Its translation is CASSSRGGNTEAFF.

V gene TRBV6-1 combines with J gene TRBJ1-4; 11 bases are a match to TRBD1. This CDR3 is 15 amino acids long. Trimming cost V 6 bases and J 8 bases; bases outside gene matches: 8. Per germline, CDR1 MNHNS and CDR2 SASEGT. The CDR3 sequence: CASRYTGQGGEKLFF. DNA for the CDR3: TGTGCCAGCAGATACACGGGACAGGGGGGCGAAAAACTGTTTTTT.

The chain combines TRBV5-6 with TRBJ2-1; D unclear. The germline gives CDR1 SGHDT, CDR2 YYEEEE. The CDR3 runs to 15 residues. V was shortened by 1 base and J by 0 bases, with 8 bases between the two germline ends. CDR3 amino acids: CASSLQVTSYNEQFF. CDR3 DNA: TGTGCCAGCAGCTTGCAGGTAACCTCCTACAATGAGCAGTTCTTC.

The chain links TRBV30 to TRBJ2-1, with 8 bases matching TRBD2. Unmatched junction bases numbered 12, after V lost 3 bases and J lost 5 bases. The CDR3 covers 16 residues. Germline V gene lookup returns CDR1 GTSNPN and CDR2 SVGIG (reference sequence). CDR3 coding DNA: TGTGCCTGGAGCCCCGTAATAGCGGGGTTTAACAATGAGCAGTTCTTC. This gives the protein CAWSPVIAGFNNEQFF.

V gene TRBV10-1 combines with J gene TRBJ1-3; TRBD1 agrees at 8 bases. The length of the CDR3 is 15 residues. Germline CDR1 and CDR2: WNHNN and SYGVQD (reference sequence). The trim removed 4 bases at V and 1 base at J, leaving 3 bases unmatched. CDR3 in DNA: TGCGCCAGCAGTGGACAGGGGAGATCTGGAAACACCATATATTTT. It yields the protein CASSGQGRSGNTIYF.

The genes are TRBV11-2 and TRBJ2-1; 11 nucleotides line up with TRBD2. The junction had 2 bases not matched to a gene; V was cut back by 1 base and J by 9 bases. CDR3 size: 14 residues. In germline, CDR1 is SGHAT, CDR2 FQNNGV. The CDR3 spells CASSLGLAGTEQFF. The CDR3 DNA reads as TGTGCCAGCAGCTTAGGACTAGCGGGGACTGAGCAGTTCTTC. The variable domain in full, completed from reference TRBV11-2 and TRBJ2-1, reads EAGVAQSPRYKIIEKRQSVAFWCNPISGHATLYWYQQILGQGPKLLIQFQNNGVVDDSQLPKDRFSAERLKGVDSTLKIQPAKLEDSAVYLCASSLGLAGTEQFFGPGTRLTVL.

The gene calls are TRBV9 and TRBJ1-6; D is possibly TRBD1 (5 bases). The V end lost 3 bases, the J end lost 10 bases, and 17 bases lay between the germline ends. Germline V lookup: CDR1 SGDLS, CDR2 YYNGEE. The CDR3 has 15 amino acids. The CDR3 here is CASSAGSGKDSPLHF. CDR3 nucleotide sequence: TGTGCCAGCAGCGCAGGATCAGGGAAGGACTCACCCCTCCACTTT. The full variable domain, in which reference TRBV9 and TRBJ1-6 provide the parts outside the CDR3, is DSGVTQTPKHLITATGQRVTLRCSPRSGDLSVYWYQQSLDQGLQFLIQYYNGEERAKGNILERFSAQQFPDLHSELNLSSLELGDSALYFCASSAGSGKDSPLHFGNGTRLTVT.

The CDR3 is CASSQIAGGGYGYTF. CDR3 bases: TGTGCCAGCAGCCAGATCGCAGGGGGCGGCTATGGCTACACCTTC. V gene TRBV5-4 combines with J gene TRBJ1-2, with 8 bases matching TRBD1. V was pared by 4 bases and J by 4 bases, with 9 bases of the junction left unmatched. The CDR3 length is 15 residues. Germline loops: CDR1 SGHNT, CDR2 YYREEE (reference sequence).

The CDR3 DNA sequence: TGCGCCAGCAGTCAGCAATTCGGGGAAAAACTGTTTTTT. Translated: CASSQQFGEKLFF. This chain joins TRBV10-1 and TRBJ1-4; no clear D gene. The germline V and J ends were trimmed by 5 bases and 8 bases, with 12 bases remaining between them. This CDR3 comprises 13 residues. The germline V gene has CDR1 WNHNN and CDR2 SYGVQD (reference sequence).

The CDR3 here is CASSPRQGAYNEQFF. DNA for the CDR3: TGCGCCAGCAGCCCCCGACAGGGCGCCTACAATGAGCAGTTCTTC. This sequence joins TRBV4-3 and TRBJ2-1; TRBD1 matches 7 bases. The J segment lost 2 bases and the V segment lost 4 bases, leaving 5 bases of the junction unmatched. This CDR3 has 15 amino acids. Germline CDR1 LGHNA, CDR2 YSLEER.

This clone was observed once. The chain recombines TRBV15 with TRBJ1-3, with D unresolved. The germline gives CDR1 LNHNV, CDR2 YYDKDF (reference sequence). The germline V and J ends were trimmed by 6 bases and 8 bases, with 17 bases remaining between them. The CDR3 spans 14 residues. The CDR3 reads CATSREAGYDTIYF. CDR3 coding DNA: TGTGCCACCAGTCGTGAGGCGGGATACGACACCATATATTTT.

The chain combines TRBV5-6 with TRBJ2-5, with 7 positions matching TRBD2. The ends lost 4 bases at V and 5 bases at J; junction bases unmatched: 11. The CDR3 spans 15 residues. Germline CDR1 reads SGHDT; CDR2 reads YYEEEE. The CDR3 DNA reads TGTGCCAGCAGCCCCCGACTAGCTCTTCGGGAGACCCAGTACTTC. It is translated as CASSPRLALRETQYF.

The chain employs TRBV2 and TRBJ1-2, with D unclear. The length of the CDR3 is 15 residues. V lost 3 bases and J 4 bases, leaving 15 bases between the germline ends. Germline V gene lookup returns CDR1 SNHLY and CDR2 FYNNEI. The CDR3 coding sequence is TGTGCCAGCAGTGAGACTCGCGCCCCCCCCTATGGCTACACCTTC. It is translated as CASSETRAPPYGYTF.

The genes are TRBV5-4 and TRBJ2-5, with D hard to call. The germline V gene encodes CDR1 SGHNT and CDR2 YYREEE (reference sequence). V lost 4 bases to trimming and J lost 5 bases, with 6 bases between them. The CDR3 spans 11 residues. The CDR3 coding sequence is TGTGCCAGCAGCAGCTCTGAGACCCAGTACTTC. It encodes CASSSSETQYF. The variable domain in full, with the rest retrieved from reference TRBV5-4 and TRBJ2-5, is ETGVTQSPTHLIKTRGQQVTLRCSSQSGHNTVSWYQQALGQGPQFIFQYYREEENGRGNFPPRFSGLQFPNYSSELNVNALELDDSALYLCASSSSETQYFGPGTRLLVL.

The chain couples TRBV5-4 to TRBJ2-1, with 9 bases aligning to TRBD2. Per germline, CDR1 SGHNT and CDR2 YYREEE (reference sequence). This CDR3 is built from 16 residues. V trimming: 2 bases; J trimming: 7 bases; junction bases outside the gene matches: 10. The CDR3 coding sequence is TGTGCCAGCAGCTTTCTATTGCGGGGGGGCGGGAATGAGCAGTTCTTC. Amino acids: CASSFLLRGGGNEQFF. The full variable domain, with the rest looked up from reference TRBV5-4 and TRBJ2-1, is ETGVTQSPTHLIKTRGQQVTLRCSSQSGHNTVSWYQQALGQGPQFIFQYYREEENGRGNFPPRFSGLQFPNYSSELNVNALELDDSALYLCASSFLLRGGGNEQFFGPGTRLTVL.

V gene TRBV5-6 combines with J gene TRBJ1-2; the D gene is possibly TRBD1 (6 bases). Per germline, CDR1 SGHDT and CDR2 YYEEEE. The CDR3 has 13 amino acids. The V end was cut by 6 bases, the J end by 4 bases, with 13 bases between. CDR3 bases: TGTGCCAGCACCTACGGACAGCTCTATGGCTACACCTTC. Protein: CASTYGQLYGYTF. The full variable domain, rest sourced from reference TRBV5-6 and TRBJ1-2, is DAGVTQSPTHLIKTRGQQVTLRCSPKSGHDTVSWYQQALGQGPQFIFQYYEEEERQRGNFPDRFSGHQFPNYSSELNVNALLLGDSALYLCASTYGQLYGYTFGSGTRLTVV.

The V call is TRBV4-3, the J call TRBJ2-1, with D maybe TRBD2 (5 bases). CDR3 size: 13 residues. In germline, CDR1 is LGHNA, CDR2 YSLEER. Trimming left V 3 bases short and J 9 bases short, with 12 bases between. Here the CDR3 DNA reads TGCGCCAGCAGCCACTACCCCCGGGGTGAGCAGTTCTTC. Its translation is CASSHYPRGEQFF.